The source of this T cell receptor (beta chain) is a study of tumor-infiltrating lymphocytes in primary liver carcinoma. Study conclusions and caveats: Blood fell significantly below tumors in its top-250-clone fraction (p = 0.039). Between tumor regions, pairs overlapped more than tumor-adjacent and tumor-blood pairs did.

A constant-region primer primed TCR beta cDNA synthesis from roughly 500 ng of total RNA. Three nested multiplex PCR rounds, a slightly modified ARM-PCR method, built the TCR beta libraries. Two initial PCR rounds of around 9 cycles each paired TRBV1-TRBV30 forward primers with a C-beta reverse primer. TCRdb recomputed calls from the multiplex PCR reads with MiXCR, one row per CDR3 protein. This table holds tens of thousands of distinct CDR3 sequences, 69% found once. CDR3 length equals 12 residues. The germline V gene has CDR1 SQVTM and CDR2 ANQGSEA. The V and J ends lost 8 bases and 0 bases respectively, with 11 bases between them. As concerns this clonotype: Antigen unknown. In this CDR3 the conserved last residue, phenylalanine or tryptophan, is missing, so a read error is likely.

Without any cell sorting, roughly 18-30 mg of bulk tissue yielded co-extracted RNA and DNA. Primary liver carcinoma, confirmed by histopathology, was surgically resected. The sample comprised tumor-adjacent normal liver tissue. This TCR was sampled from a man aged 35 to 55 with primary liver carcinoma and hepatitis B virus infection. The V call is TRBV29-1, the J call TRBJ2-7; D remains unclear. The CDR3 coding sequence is TGCAGCCTGACTTCATCCTCCTACGAGCAGTACATC. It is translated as CSLTSSSYEQYI.